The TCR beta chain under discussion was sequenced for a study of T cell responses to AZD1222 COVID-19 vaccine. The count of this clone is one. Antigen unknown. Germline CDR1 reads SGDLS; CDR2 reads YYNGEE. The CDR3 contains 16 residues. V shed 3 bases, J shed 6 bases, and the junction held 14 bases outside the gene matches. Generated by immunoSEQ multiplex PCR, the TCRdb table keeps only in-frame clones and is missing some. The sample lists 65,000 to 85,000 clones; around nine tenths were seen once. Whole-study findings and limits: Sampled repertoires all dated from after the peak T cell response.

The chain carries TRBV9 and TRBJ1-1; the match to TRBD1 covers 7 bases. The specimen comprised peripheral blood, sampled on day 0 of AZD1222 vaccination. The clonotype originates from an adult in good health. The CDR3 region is CASSGSGDRALSEAFF. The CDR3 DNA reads TGTGCCAGCAGCGGATCCGGTGACAGGGCCTTGTCTGAAGCTTTCTTT.